This T cell receptor (beta chain) comes out of a study of OX40 agonist ivuxolimab in advanced cancers. Study overall: Mean age around 60 years, range 23 to 79; roughly 80% male.

Enrollment shut out patients with autoimmune disease history or systemic immunosuppression. As regards this clone: Its target is not known.

Whole-study results and caveats: In the 0.1-3.0 mg/kg groups, partial responders showed among the lowest expansion.

V was cut by 4 bases and J by 7 bases, with 16 bases left in between. This CDR3 is built from 14 residues. The germline CDR1 and CDR2 sequences are GTSNPN and SVGIG (reference sequence). Sequencing used immunoSEQ multiplex PCR; TCRdb keeps in-frame clones, though not all of them. Among about 7,300 clones, 65% to 90% were seen once, and the ten largest hold less than 85%. The sample was CD4+ or CD8+ T cells sorted from blood, taken in a trial of the OX40 agonist ivuxolimab. The sequence was obtained from an adult with an advanced solid tumor such as melanoma, head and neck, liver or kidney cancer. This chain connects TRBV30 to TRBJ1-4; D gene unclear. CDR3 nucleotides: TGTGCCTGGACCCACGGAAACCGAGGTGAAAAACTGTTTTTT. Its protein is CAWTHGNRGEKLFF.